The clone carrying this TCR beta chain has a single count. This record belongs to a study of blood T cell repertoires in COVID-19. The ends lost 1 base at V and 8 bases at J; junction bases unmatched: 16. The CDR3 runs to 18 residues. The germline V gene encodes CDR1 MDHEN and CDR2 SYDVKM. The repertoire was sequenced with immunoSEQ multiplex PCR; TCRdb's copy has only in-frame clones and lacks some. The sample has 34,000 or so clones, roughly 87% seen once. The genes are TRBV28 and TRBJ1-2, with TRBD1 matching over 10 bases. The sample taken for sequencing was peripheral blood. The origin of this receptor is a man aged 45 to 65 with active or convalescent COVID-19. The CDR3: CASSLLIFRDRGTLGYTF. The CDR3 DNA reads TGTGCCAGCAGTTTATTGATTTTCCGGGACAGGGGAACCTTAGGCTACACCTTC.